The 2 T cell receptor beta chains below all came from one sample that was sequenced in a study of T cell responses to AZD1222 COVID-19 vaccine. The repertoire was sequenced with immunoSEQ multiplex PCR; TCRdb's copy has only in-frame clones and lacks some. Found here are over 120,000 clones, 80% to 90% of them singletons; the top ten hold roughly 1.5%. The specimen comprised peripheral blood, sampled on day 0 of AZD1222 vaccination. These receptors were obtained from an adult in good health.

The J gene is TRBJ2-7, the V gene TRBV7-9; D possibly uses TRBD1 or TRBD2 (5 bases each). The V end was cut by 0 bases, the J end by 6 bases, with 15 bases between. The CDR3 extends over 15 amino acids. CDR1 is SEHNR, CDR2 FQNEAQ, per germline (reference sequence). CDR3 loop: CASSLAPWGMGEQYF. The CDR3 nucleotides are TGTGCCAGCAGCTTAGCCCCTTGGGGGATGGGCGAGCAGTACTTC.

The rearrangement joins TRBV12-3 or TRBV12-4 to TRBJ1-1; unclear D gene. The V and J ends lost 7 bases and 3 bases respectively, with 6 bases between them. This CDR3 is built from 11 residues. The CDR3 nucleotides are TGTGCCAGCATTGGGTACACTGAAGCTTTCTTT. Translating gives CASIGYTEAFF.